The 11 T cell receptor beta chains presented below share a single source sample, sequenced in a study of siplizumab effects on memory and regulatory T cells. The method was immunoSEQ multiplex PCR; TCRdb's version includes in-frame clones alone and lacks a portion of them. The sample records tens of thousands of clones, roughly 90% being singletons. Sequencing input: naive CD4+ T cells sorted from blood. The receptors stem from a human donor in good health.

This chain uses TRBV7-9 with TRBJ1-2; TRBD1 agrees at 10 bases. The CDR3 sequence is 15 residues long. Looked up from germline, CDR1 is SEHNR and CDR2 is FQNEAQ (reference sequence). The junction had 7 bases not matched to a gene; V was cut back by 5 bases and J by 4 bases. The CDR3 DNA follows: TGTGCCAGCAGCACTTCCGGGACAGGGGCCTATGGCTACACCTTC. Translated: CASSTSGTGAYGYTF.

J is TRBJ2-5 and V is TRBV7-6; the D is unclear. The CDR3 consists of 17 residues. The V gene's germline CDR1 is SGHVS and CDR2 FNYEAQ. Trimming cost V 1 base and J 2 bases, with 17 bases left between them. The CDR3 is CASSLVPATGWQETQYF. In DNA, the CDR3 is TGTGCCAGCAGCTTAGTCCCAGCCACCGGGTGGCAAGAGACCCAGTACTTC.

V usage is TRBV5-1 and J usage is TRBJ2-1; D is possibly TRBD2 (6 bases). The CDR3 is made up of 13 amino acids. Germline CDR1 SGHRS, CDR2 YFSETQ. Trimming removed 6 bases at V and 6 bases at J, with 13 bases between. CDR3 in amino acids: CASTREVGNEQFF. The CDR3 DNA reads TGCGCCAGCACAAGGGAGGTTGGCAATGAGCAGTTCTTC.

CDR3 region: CASSLTGTPNTEAFF. For the CDR3, the DNA is TGCGCCAGCAGCCTGACCGGGACACCGAACACTGAAGCTTTCTTT. This chain connects TRBV5-1 to TRBJ1-1; tentatively, D is TRBD1 (6 bases). Germline CDR1 and CDR2: SGHRS and YFSETQ. V was clipped by 4 bases and J by 1 base, with 14 bases between them. The CDR3 is 15 residues long.

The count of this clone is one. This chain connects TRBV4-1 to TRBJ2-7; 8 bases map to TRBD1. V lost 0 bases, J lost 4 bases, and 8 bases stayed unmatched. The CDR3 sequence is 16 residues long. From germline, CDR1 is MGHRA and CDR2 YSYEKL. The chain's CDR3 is CASSQEKSRGQYEQYF. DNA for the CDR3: TGCGCCAGCAGCCAAGAAAAATCCAGGGGGCAATACGAGCAGTACTTC.

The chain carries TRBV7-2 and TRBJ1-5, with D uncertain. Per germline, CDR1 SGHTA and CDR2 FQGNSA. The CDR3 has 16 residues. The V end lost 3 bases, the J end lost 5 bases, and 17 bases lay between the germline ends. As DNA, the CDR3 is TGTGCCAGCAGCTTTGGTGGTGGAGGGCGCGATCAGCCCCAGCATTTT. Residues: CASSFGGGGRDQPQHF.

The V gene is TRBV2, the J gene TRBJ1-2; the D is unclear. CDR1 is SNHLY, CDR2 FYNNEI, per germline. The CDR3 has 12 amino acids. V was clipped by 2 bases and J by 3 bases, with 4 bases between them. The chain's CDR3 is CASSERDYGYTF. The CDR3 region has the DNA TGTGCCAGCAGTGAAAGGGACTATGGCTACACCTTC.

For the CDR3, the DNA is TGTGCCAGCAGTGAACAGGGGGCGTTCTATGGCTACACCTTC. Residues: CASSEQGAFYGYTF. This rearrangement joins TRBV6-1 to TRBJ1-2; 8 bases align to TRBD1. This CDR3 region has 14 residues. Germline trimming cut 2 bases from V and 4 bases from J; bases unmatched to any gene: 3. From germline, CDR1 is MNHNS and CDR2 SASEGT.

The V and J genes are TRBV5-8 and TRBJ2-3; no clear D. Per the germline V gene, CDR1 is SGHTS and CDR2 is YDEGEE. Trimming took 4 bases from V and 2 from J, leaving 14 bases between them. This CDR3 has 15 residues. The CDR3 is CASSSSHGSTDTQYF. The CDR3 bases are TGTGCCAGCAGCAGTAGTCATGGGTCCACAGATACGCAGTATTTT.

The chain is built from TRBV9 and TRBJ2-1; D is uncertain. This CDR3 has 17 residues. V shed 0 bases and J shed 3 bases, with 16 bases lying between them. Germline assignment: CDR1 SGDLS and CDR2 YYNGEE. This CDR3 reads CASSVGPTFLGYNEQFF. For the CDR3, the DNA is TGTGCCAGCAGCGTAGGACCCACTTTTCTTGGCTACAATGAGCAGTTCTTC.

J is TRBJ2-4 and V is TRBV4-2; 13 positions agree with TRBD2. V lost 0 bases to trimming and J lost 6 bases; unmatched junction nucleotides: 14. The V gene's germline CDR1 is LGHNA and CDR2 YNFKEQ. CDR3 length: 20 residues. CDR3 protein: CASSQDLGLAGEARVNIQYF. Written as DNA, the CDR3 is TGTGCCAGCAGCCAAGATCTCGGACTAGCGGGAGAAGCACGTGTAAACATTCAGTACTTC.